One and the same sample provided the 31 T cell receptor beta chains below, sequenced in a study of circulating CD8 cells and anti-PD-1 response in melanoma. Each library started from about 15 ng of total RNA using the QIAseq Immune Repertoire TCR panel. TCRdb re-called the reads with MiXCR, one entry per CDR3 protein. Of about 1,000 distinct CDR3 sequences in the sample, just over 7% were seen once. From live CD3+CD8+TCRalphabeta+ cells, four PD-1 and/or TIGIT subsets were sorted. The sequences come from CD8+ T cells from PBMCs, collected at baseline or after one month of anti-PD-1 therapy (not recorded which). These receptors originate from a human donor with melanoma.

By share of the sample, this clonotype is medium-sized (0.01 to 0.1%). V is TRBV29-1 and J is TRBJ2-5; 7 bases fit TRBD2. CDR3 size: 14 residues. Germline V gene sequence: CDR1 SQVTM, CDR2 ANQGSEA. Trimming cost V 5 bases and J 1 base; bases outside gene matches: 7. This CDR3 reads CSVNSGGGQETQYF. Written as DNA, the CDR3 is TGCAGCGTTAATTCTGGCGGGGGCCAAGAGACCCAGTACTTC. The full variable domain, its missing parts supplied by reference TRBV29-1 and TRBJ2-5, is SAVISQKPSRDICQRGTSLTIQCQVDSQVTMMFWYRQQPGQSLTLIATANQGSEATYESGFVIDKFPISRPNLTFSTLTVSNMSPEDSSIYLCSVNSGGGQETQYFGPGTRLLVL.

In its sample, this clonotype ranks as medium-sized. The V and J genes are TRBV21-1 and TRBJ2-6. TRBV21-1 is annotated as a pseudogene. The CDR3 totals 16 residues. The DNA for the CDR3 is TGTGCCAGCAGCACGTCTAACCGCTCTGGGGCCAACGTCCTGACTTTC. This gives the protein CASSTSNRSGANVLTF.

With respect to this clonotype: One base away lies a much larger clone, so this may be a sequencing read error. The chain combines TRBV19 with TRBJ2-7; a weak D match, TRBD2 (6 bases). Germline V gene data show CDR1 as LNHDA and CDR2 as SQIVND (reference sequence). The length of the CDR3 is 17 residues. The V end was cut by 3 bases, the J end by 7 bases, with 25 bases between. CDR3 nucleotides: TGTGCCAGTAGTATTGGGGAGACCGACCTCGGGACTTATGAGCAGTACTTC. This encodes CASSIGETDLGTYEQYF.

By proportion, this clonotype is medium-sized. This chain joins TRBV16 and TRBJ2-4; D unresolved. With 0 bases removed from V and 7 bases from J, the gap between germline ends came to 7 bases. Per the germline V gene, CDR1 is KGHSY and CDR2 is FQNENV. The CDR3 consists of 13 residues. The CDR3 DNA follows: TGTGCCAGCAGCCAATCAGGGATGAACATTCAGTACTTC. Protein: CASSQSGMNIQYF.

This clonotype is classed as large. The chain combines TRBV29-1 with TRBJ2-1; no firm D call. CDR1 is SQVTM, CDR2 ANQGSEA, per germline. The CDR3 totals 12 residues. The ends were cut back, 3 bases at V and 1 base at J, with 4 bases in the middle. The CDR3 coding sequence is TGCAGCGTTGAGGTATCCTACAATGAGCAGTTCTTC. It is translated as CSVEVSYNEQFF.

The chain recombines TRBV19 with TRBJ2-7, with 10 bases lining up with TRBD2. The CDR3 loop spans 13 amino acids. Trimming took 3 bases from V and 6 from J; bases not matched to a gene: 2. Germline lookup yields CDR1 LNHDA and CDR2 SQIVND (reference sequence). CDR3 bases: TGTGCCAGTAGTATCGGACTAGCGGCCGAGCAGTACTTC. It codes for CASSIGLAAEQYF.

This rearrangement joins TRBV4-2 to TRBJ1-6, with D possibly matching TRBD1 (5 bases). CDR1 is LGHNA and CDR2 is YNFKEQ in the germline V gene. The V end was cut by 1 base, the J end by 6 bases, with 7 bases between. The CDR3 runs 14 residues. CDR3 residues: CASSQGDGNSPLHF. The CDR3, as DNA: TGTGCCAGCAGCCAAGGGGACGGTAATTCACCCCTCCACTTT.

By sample share, this clonotype is medium-sized. V is TRBV5-5 and J is TRBJ1-1; D unresolved. The germline gives CDR1 SGHKS, CDR2 YYEKEE (reference sequence). With 4 bases removed from V and 1 base from J, the gap between germline ends came to 8 bases. There are 13 residues in the CDR3. Here the CDR3 reads CASSPRTNTEAFF. CDR3 in DNA: TGTGCCAGCAGCCCCCGGACGAACACTGAAGCTTTCTTT.

In its sample, this clonotype ranks as medium-sized. The J gene is TRBJ2-7, the V gene TRBV19, with D uncertain. The CDR3 is 14 amino acids. Between the trimmed V and J ends, which lost 3 bases and 2 bases, there was a span of 11 bases. Per the germline V gene, CDR1 is LNHDA and CDR2 is SQIVND (reference sequence). The CDR3 DNA is TGTGCCAGTAGTATTGCAGGAGAGACCTACGAGCAGTACTTC. Encoded protein: CASSIAGETYEQYF.

This clonotype rates as medium-sized. This rearrangement joins TRBV19 to TRBJ2-7; D is perhaps TRBD2 (5 bases). Germline CDR1 LNHDA, CDR2 SQIVND (reference sequence). The CDR3 has 14 residues. V dropped 1 base and J dropped 2 bases, with 9 bases sitting between them. The CDR3 loop reads CASSIAGGTYEQYF. DNA of the CDR3: TGTGCCAGTAGTATAGCAGGAGGAACCTACGAGCAGTACTTC.

This clonotype is medium-sized (0.01 to 0.1%) in the sample. The chain links TRBV28 to TRBJ2-5, with 11 bases identical to TRBD2. V was clipped by 3 bases and J by 5 bases; unmatched bases: 2. Germline assignment: CDR1 MDHEN and CDR2 SYDVKM. The length of the CDR3 is 14 residues. The CDR3 bases are TGTGCCAGCAGTTTTCGGACTAGCGGGGAGACCCAGTACTTC. Protein product: CASSFRTSGETQYF.

By sample fraction, this clonotype is medium-sized (0.01 to 0.1%). CDR3 amino acids: CASSILDTGNEQFF. The CDR3 DNA is TGTGCCAGTAGTATTTTGGACACGGGCAATGAGCAGTTCTTC. The chain combines TRBV19 with TRBJ2-1, with D possibly matching TRBD1 (5 bases). The CDR3 length is 14 residues. Germline V gene lookup returns CDR1 LNHDA and CDR2 SQIVND (reference sequence). Deletions cut 3 bases from V and 6 bases from J, with 12 bases between.

This clonotype rates as medium-sized (0.01 to 0.1%). The chain recombines TRBV27 with TRBJ1-1; D is possibly TRBD1 (5 bases). From germline, CDR1 is MNHEY and CDR2 SMNVEV (reference sequence). There are 15 residues in the CDR3. Trimming shortened V by 6 bases and J by 4 bases, and 18 bases separated the two germline ends. The chain's CDR3 is CASRLRDGSVTEAFF. In nucleotides, the CDR3 is TGTGCCAGCAGGCTCAGGGACGGGTCGGTCACTGAAGCTTTCTTT.

This clonotype ranks as large. This sequence joins TRBV5-4 and TRBJ2-7, with D maybe TRBD1 (6 bases). Trimming cost V 4 bases and J 6 bases, with 14 bases left between them. This CDR3 is built from 13 residues. Germline assignment: CDR1 SGHNT and CDR2 YYREEE (reference sequence). CDR3 sequence: CASSLVTGSEQYF. The CDR3 DNA reads as TGTGCCAGCAGCCTCGTTACAGGGTCCGAGCAGTACTTC. Based on the CDR3 plus reference TRBV5-4 and TRBJ2-7, the full variable domain is ETGVTQSPTHLIKTRGQQVTLRCSSQSGHNTVSWYQQALGQGPQFIFQYYREEENGRGNFPPRFSGLQFPNYSSELNVNALELDDSALYLCASSLVTGSEQYFGPGTRLTVT.

This clonotype is medium-sized (0.01 to 0.1%) by share. The V gene is TRBV6-6, the J gene TRBJ2-1; 11 nucleotides match TRBD2. Per germline, CDR1 MNHNY and CDR2 SVGAGI (reference sequence). This CDR3 spans 19 amino acids. After removal of 5 bases from V and 9 bases from J, the junction contained 21 bases not matched to a gene. CDR3: CASSLFRLAGGREACEQFF. In DNA form, the CDR3 reads TGTGCCAGCAGTCTATTTCGGCTAGCGGGGGGCCGGGAGGCATGTGAGCAGTTCTTC.

This clonotype is large by share. The CDR3: CASPGGSGGEQFF. The CDR3 DNA reads as TGTGCCAGCCCGGGAGGTAGCGGGGGGGAGCAGTTCTTC. V usage is TRBV2 and J usage is TRBJ2-1; 10 bases line up with TRBD2. V gave up 8 bases and J gave up 10 bases; unmatched junction bases: 8. Germline-derived CDR1 and CDR2 are SNHLY and FYNNEI. The CDR3 is 13 residues long.

In this sample, this clonotype is medium-sized. J is TRBJ1-5 and V is TRBV19; possibly TRBD1 for D (6 bases). The CDR3 is made up of 13 amino acids. The V end was cut by 7 bases, the J end by 15 bases, with 22 bases between. Per germline, CDR1 LNHDA and CDR2 SQIVND (reference sequence). The chain's CDR3 is CASTTGAKPSPHF. As DNA, the CDR3 is TGTGCCAGTACGACGGGGGCAAAACCCTCTCCGCATTTT.

Sample share makes this clonotype medium-sized (0.01 to 0.1%). The J gene is TRBJ2-1, the V gene TRBV5-8, with 9 bases aligning to TRBD2. J was trimmed by 0 bases and V by 3 bases; bases with no gene match: 4. The CDR3 has 16 residues. Looked up from germline, CDR1 is SGHTS and CDR2 is YDEGEE. CDR3 sequence (DNA): TGTGCCAGCAGCTCGGGCGGGGGGGCCTCCTACAATGAGCAGTTCTTC. It yields the protein CASSSGGGASYNEQFF.

This clonotype was detected a few times. This clone may be a read error of a much larger clone one base away. The chain links TRBV28 to TRBJ2-5; 13 bases are a match to TRBD2. The CDR3 has 14 residues. CDR1 and CDR2 from the germline V gene are MDHEN and SYDVKM. Trimming at V came to 3 bases and at J to 7 bases, leaving 2 bases not matched to a gene. CDR3 residues: CASSFRTSGGTQYF. The DNA for the CDR3 is TGTGCCAGCAGTTTTCGGACTAGCGGGGGGACCCAGTACTTC.

This clonotype is classed as large. CDR3 residues: CASSAGGPPNTEAFF. The CDR3, as DNA: TGTGCCAGCAGTGCCGGGGGGCCCCCTAACACTGAAGCTTTCTTT. The J gene is TRBJ1-1, the V gene TRBV27; tentative D call: TRBD1 (6 bases). V was trimmed by 5 bases and J by 2 bases, leaving 15 bases between them. This CDR3 contains 15 residues. Germline CDR1 and CDR2: MNHEY and SMNVEV (reference sequence).

Details on this clonotype: The CDR3 carries no conserved terminal phenylalanine or tryptophan, so it likely arises from a read error. The rearrangement links TRBV19 to TRBJ2-7; 10 bases fit TRBD1. J was trimmed by 3 bases and V by 8 bases; bases with no gene match: 7. Per the germline V gene, CDR1 is LNHDA and CDR2 is SQIVND (reference sequence). The CDR3 consists of 14 residues. For the CDR3, the DNA is TGTGCCAGTCAACCGACAGGGGGCATCTACGAGCAGTACCTC. As protein: CASQPTGGIYEQYL.

This clonotype ranks as medium-sized. The rearrangement uses TRBV13 and TRBJ2-3; TRBD1 aligns across 9 bases. Trimming removed 3 bases from V and 4 bases from J; junction bases left unmatched: 2. The CDR3 extends over 14 amino acids. CDR1 is PRHDT and CDR2 is FYEKMQ in the germline V gene (reference sequence). The CDR3: CASSLDRGPDTQYF. CDR3 nucleotide sequence: TGTGCCAGCAGCTTGGACAGGGGCCCAGATACGCAGTATTTT. The whole variable domain, filled in from reference TRBV13 and TRBJ2-3, reads AAGVIQSPRHLIKEKRETATLKCYPIPRHDTVYWYQQGPGQDPQFLISFYEKMQSDKGSIPDRFSAQQFSDYHSELNMSSLELGDSALYFCASSLDRGPDTQYFGPGTRLTVL.

By share, this clonotype ranks as large. The chain couples TRBV19 to TRBJ2-7; possibly TRBD1 for D (6 bases). CDR3 length: 14 amino acids. Germline CDR1 and CDR2: LNHDA and SQIVND (reference sequence). V shed 5 bases and J shed 3 bases, with 14 bases lying between them. This CDR3 reads CASSPAGQNYEQYF. For the CDR3, the DNA is TGTGCCAGTAGTCCTGCCGGACAGAACTACGAGCAGTACTTC. The variable domain in full, completed from reference TRBV19 and TRBJ2-7, reads DGGITQSPKYLFRKEGQNVTLSCEQNLNHDAMYWYRQDPGQGLRLIYYSQIVNDFQKGDIAEGYSVSREKKESFPLTVTSAQKNPTAFYLCASSPAGQNYEQYFGPGTRLTVT.

By share of the sample, this clonotype is large. V usage is TRBV11-2 and J usage is TRBJ1-5, with a weak D call TRBD1 (6 bases). The CDR3 runs to 16 residues. The V end lost 3 bases, the J end lost 4 bases, and 16 bases lay between the germline ends. CDR1 and CDR2 (germline): SGHAT, FQNNGV. Here the CDR3 reads CASSLSVGGPNQPQHF. CDR3 DNA sequence: TGTGCCAGCAGCTTGTCTGTGGGGGGCCCTAATCAGCCCCAGCATTTT.

This clonotype was detected a few times. The junction and the germline gene differ at one end; a read error may be behind it. The J gene is TRBJ2-7, the V gene TRBV20-1; D ambiguous. CDR3 size: 13 residues. Germline CDR1 DFQATT, CDR2 SNEGSKA (reference sequence). CDR3 bases: TGCAGTGCTAGGGGCCCATCGACTTACGGGCAGTACTTC. Protein product: CSARGPSTYGQYF.

This clonotype counts as large. In DNA form, the CDR3 reads TGTGCCAGCAGTCCAAACAGGGGGCTGAGCACTGAAGCTTTCTTT. The encoded protein is CASSPNRGLSTEAFF. J is TRBJ1-1 and V is TRBV27; 9 nucleotides match TRBD1. V lost 5 bases to trimming and J lost 4 bases; unmatched junction nucleotides: 8. The CDR3 runs 15 residues. Germline V gene data show CDR1 as MNHEY and CDR2 as SMNVEV (reference sequence).

In its sample, this clonotype ranks as medium-sized. This rearrangement joins TRBV7-3 to TRBJ2-3; D is unresolved. Trimming removed 5 bases at V and 2 bases at J, with 8 bases between. The CDR3 spans 13 residues. Looked up from germline, CDR1 is SGHTA and CDR2 is FQGTGA. CDR3 loop: CASSRRNTDTQYF. Here the CDR3 DNA reads TGTGCCAGCAGCCGACGGAACACAGATACGCAGTATTTT.

This clonotype is judged medium-sized. The CDR3 nucleotides read TGTGCCATCGGGACAGGGGGTCAGCCCCAGCATTTT. Its translation: CAIGTGGQPQHF. The V and J genes are TRBV19 and TRBJ1-5; TRBD1 matches 11 bases. This CDR3 has 12 residues. Germline V gene lookup returns CDR1 LNHDA and CDR2 SQIVND (reference sequence). V gave up 10 bases and J gave up 6 bases; unmatched junction bases: 2.

This clonotype is large. The chain uses TRBV25-1 and TRBJ2-7; D call uncertain. The CDR3 loop spans 12 amino acids. Germline V CDR1 and CDR2: MGHDK, SYGVNS. Trimming shortened V by 0 bases and J by 4 bases, and 4 bases separated the two germline ends. CDR3 region: CASSEYDYEQYF. CDR3 sequence (DNA): TGTGCCAGCAGTGAATACGATTACGAGCAGTACTTC.

This clonotype is termed medium-sized. The V gene is TRBV13, the J gene TRBJ1-5; no clear D gene. The CDR3 has 16 residues. Trimming stripped 0 bases from V and 4 bases from J, with 13 bases between. CDR1 and CDR2 (germline): PRHDT, FYEKMQ (reference sequence). CDR3 DNA sequence: TGTGCCAGCAGCTTAGGCCTCGAGGAAGGGAATCAGCCCCAGCATTTT. It codes for CASSLGLEEGNQPQHF.

This clonotype is deemed medium-sized. The chain has TRBV28 and TRBJ1-2; the match to TRBD1 covers 7 bases. The CDR3 sequence is 15 residues long. Trimming took 4 bases from V and 4 from J; bases not matched to a gene: 9. Germline V gene data show CDR1 as MDHEN and CDR2 as SYDVKM. The CDR3 region has the DNA TGTGCCAGCAGTTACGATTCCAGGGGGTCCTATGGCTACACCTTC. Amino acid sequence: CASSYDSRGSYGYTF.